Listed below are T cell receptor beta chains from one sample, sequenced in a study of blood T cell repertoires in COVID-19. Clones were sequenced by immunoSEQ multiplex PCR, and TCRdb holds only the in-frame ones, with some missing. The sample contains around 260,000 clones, 84% of which appear only once. Specimen: PBMCs or T cells enriched from blood (not recorded which). These receptors all come from a man under 40 with acute COVID-19. Both conserved end residues are part of each CDR3. A D gene is named only where the DNA matches it firmly. Some rows have no size entry. The others give once, few or many, or a class for an expanded clone.

clone size: .; CDR3 length: 15; J gene: TRBJ2-3; V gene: TRBV19; D gene: .; CDR3 protein: CASRKDTAYTDTQYF; CDR3 DNA: TGTGCCAGTAGGAAGGACACCGCCTACACAGATACGCAGTATTTT
clone size: .; CDR3 length: 14; J gene: TRBJ1-2; V gene: TRBV19; D gene: TRBD1; CDR3 protein: CASREQGTNYGYTF; CDR3 DNA: TGTGCCAGTAGGGAACAGGGGACTAACTATGGCTACACCTTC
clone size: .; CDR3 length: 12; J gene: TRBJ1-1; V gene: TRBV7-2; D gene: .; CDR3 protein: CASSFPGLGAFF; CDR3 DNA: TGTGCCAGCAGCTTTCCAGGGCTTGGAGCTTTCTTT
clone size: .; CDR3 length: 15; J gene: TRBJ1-5; V gene: TRBV5-6; D gene: .; CDR3 protein: CASSLRGTSNQPQHF; CDR3 DNA: TGTGCCAGCAGCTTGAGGGGAACGAGCAATCAGCCCCAGCATTTT
clone size: .; CDR3 length: 12; J gene: TRBJ1-5; V gene: TRBV7-8; D gene: .; CDR3 protein: CASSSAAQPQHF; CDR3 DNA: TGTGCCAGCAGCTCTGCGGCGCAGCCCCAGCATTTT
clone size: .; CDR3 length: 17; J gene: TRBJ2-3; V gene: TRBV6-2/TRBV6-3; D gene: TRBD2; CDR3 protein: CASSPMGLASSTDTQYF; CDR3 DNA: TGTGCCAGCAGCCCTATGGGACTAGCGTCTAGCACAGATACGCAGTATTTT
clone size: .; CDR3 length: 15; J gene: TRBJ1-1; V gene: TRBV4-2; D gene: TRBD1; CDR3 protein: CASSRKRQGNTEAFF; CDR3 DNA: TGTGCCAGCAGCCGGAAGAGACAGGGGAACACTGAAGCTTTCTTT
clone size: .; CDR3 length: 12; J gene: TRBJ2-1; V gene: TRBV12-3/TRBV12-4; D gene: TRBD1; CDR3 protein: CASSHRGNEQFF; CDR3 DNA: TGTGCCAGCAGCCACAGGGGCAATGAGCAGTTCTTC
clone size: .; CDR3 length: 13; J gene: TRBJ1-2; V gene: TRBV18; D gene: .; CDR3 protein: CASSPKQSTGYTF; CDR3 DNA: TGTGCCAGCTCACCGAAACAGTCCACGGGCTACACCTTC
clone size: .; CDR3 length: 12; J gene: TRBJ1-2; V gene: TRBV11-1; D gene: .; CDR3 protein: CASSLSGYGYTF; CDR3 DNA: TGTGCCAGCAGCTTATCGGGATACGGCTACACCTTC
clone size: .; CDR3 length: 14; J gene: TRBJ2-1; V gene: TRBV7-6; D gene: .; CDR3 protein: CASSTGISYNEQFF; CDR3 DNA: TGTGCCAGCAGCACCGGGATCTCCTACAATGAGCAGTTCTTC
clone size: once; CDR3 length: 14; J gene: TRBJ2-1; V gene: TRBV28; D gene: TRBD2; CDR3 protein: CASSLGGDYNEQFF; CDR3 DNA: TGTGCCAGCAGCTTGGGGGGGGACTACAATGAGCAGTTCTTC
clone size: .; CDR3 length: 14; J gene: TRBJ1-1; V gene: TRBV27; D gene: TRBD1; CDR3 protein: CASRPQGANTEAFF; CDR3 DNA: TGTGCCAGCAGGCCACAGGGGGCGAACACTGAAGCTTTCTTT
clone size: .; CDR3 length: 16; J gene: TRBJ2-1; V gene: TRBV30; D gene: TRBD2; CDR3 protein: CAWRGIAGDSYNEQFF; CDR3 DNA: TGTGCCTGGAGGGGGATAGCGGGGGACTCCTACAATGAGCAGTTCTTC
clone size: .; CDR3 length: 15; J gene: TRBJ1-2; V gene: TRBV19; D gene: .; CDR3 protein: CASSIGSGPNYGYTF; CDR3 DNA: TGTGCCAGTAGTATCGGCTCAGGGCCTAACTATGGCTACACCTTC
clone size: .; CDR3 length: 12; J gene: TRBJ1-2; V gene: TRBV2; D gene: TRBD1; CDR3 protein: CASGSGGGGYTF; CDR3 DNA: TGTGCCAGCGGCTCAGGGGGCGGCGGCTACACCTTC
clone size: .; CDR3 length: 14; J gene: TRBJ2-2; V gene: TRBV4-1; D gene: .; CDR3 protein: CASSLTSYPGELFF; CDR3 DNA: TGCGCCAGCAGCCTAACTAGTTATCCCGGGGAGCTGTTTTTT
clone size: .; CDR3 length: 14; J gene: TRBJ2-3; V gene: TRBV7-7; D gene: .; CDR3 protein: CASSLAGSTDTQYF; CDR3 DNA: TGTGCTAGCAGCTTGGCAGGGAGCACAGATACGCAGTATTTT
clone size: .; CDR3 length: 12; J gene: TRBJ2-3; V gene: TRBV24-1; D gene: .; CDR3 protein: CATTSRTDTQYF; CDR3 DNA: TGTGCCACCACTAGCCGCACAGATACGCAGTATTTT
clone size: .; CDR3 length: 14; J gene: TRBJ2-1; V gene: TRBV19; D gene: .; CDR3 protein: CASAVGGGYNEQFF; CDR3 DNA: TGTGCCAGTGCTGTGGGGGGAGGCTACAATGAGCAGTTCTTC
clone size: .; CDR3 length: 14; J gene: TRBJ1-6; V gene: TRBV18; D gene: TRBD1; CDR3 protein: CASAKQGAGSPLHF; CDR3 DNA: TGTGCCAGCGCAAAACAGGGGGCTGGTTCACCCCTCCACTTT
clone size: .; CDR3 length: 13; J gene: TRBJ2-5; V gene: TRBV7-6; D gene: .; CDR3 protein: CASSLSGQETQYF; CDR3 DNA: TGTGCCAGCAGCTTGTCAGGGCAAGAGACCCAGTACTTC
clone size: .; CDR3 length: 16; J gene: TRBJ2-2; V gene: TRBV19; D gene: TRBD2; CDR3 protein: CASSIDGGGNTGELFF; CDR3 DNA: TGTGCCAGTAGTATTGATGGCGGGGGGAACACCGGGGAGCTGTTTTTT
clone size: .; CDR3 length: 16; J gene: TRBJ1-4; V gene: TRBV19; D gene: .; CDR3 protein: CASSIPRGLTNEKLFF; CDR3 DNA: TGTGCCAGTAGTATCCCCCGGGGGTTAACTAATGAAAAACTGTTTTTT
clone size: .; CDR3 length: 14; J gene: TRBJ1-2; V gene: TRBV5-1; D gene: .; CDR3 protein: CASSLGWQAYGYTF; CDR3 DNA: TGTGCCAGCAGCTTGGGGTGGCAGGCCTATGGCTACACCTTC
clone size: few; CDR3 length: 14; J gene: TRBJ1-2; V gene: TRBV24-1; D gene: TRBD1; CDR3 protein: CATSDPDRNYGYTF; CDR3 DNA: TGTGCCACCAGTGACCCGGACAGGAACTATGGCTACACCTTC
clone size: .; CDR3 length: 17; J gene: TRBJ1-5; V gene: TRBV18; D gene: .; CDR3 protein: CASSPLPPGVSNQPQHF; CDR3 DNA: TGTGCCAGCTCACCACTTCCCCCAGGGGTAAGCAATCAGCCCCAGCATTTT
clone size: .; CDR3 length: 13; J gene: TRBJ1-5; V gene: TRBV19; D gene: .; CDR3 protein: CASSVQFNQPQHF; CDR3 DNA: TGTGCCAGTAGTGTACAGTTCAATCAGCCCCAGCATTTT
clone size: .; CDR3 length: 15; J gene: TRBJ1-1; V gene: TRBV7-8; D gene: .; CDR3 protein: CASSIPDSMNTEAFF; CDR3 DNA: TGTGCCAGCAGCATCCCTGACAGCATGAACACTGAAGCTTTCTTT
clone size: .; CDR3 length: 14; J gene: TRBJ2-2; V gene: TRBV29-1; D gene: TRBD2; CDR3 protein: CSVESSGGVGELFF; CDR3 DNA: TGCAGCGTTGAATCCAGCGGGGGAGTCGGGGAGCTGTTTTTT
clone size: .; CDR3 length: 13; J gene: TRBJ1-3; V gene: TRBV2; D gene: .; CDR3 protein: CASRGVPGNTIYF; CDR3 DNA: TGTGCCAGCCGGGGGGTCCCTGGAAACACCATATATTTT
clone size: .; CDR3 length: 20; J gene: TRBJ2-3; V gene: TRBV28; D gene: TRBD2; CDR3 protein: CASSQKGLAETKPSTDTQYF; CDR3 DNA: TGTGCCAGCAGCCAAAAGGGACTAGCGGAGACAAAACCTAGCACAGATACGCAGTATTTT
clone size: .; CDR3 length: 13; J gene: TRBJ2-2; V gene: TRBV27; D gene: .; CDR3 protein: CASGGQNTGELFF; CDR3 DNA: TGTGCCAGCGGGGGACAGAACACCGGGGAGCTGTTTTTT
clone size: .; CDR3 length: 14; J gene: TRBJ1-1; V gene: TRBV24-1; D gene: .; CDR3 protein: CATSETGTRQRAFF; CDR3 DNA: TGTGCCACCAGTGAAACCGGGACACGGCAAAGAGCTTTCTTT
clone size: .; CDR3 length: 15; J gene: TRBJ2-1; V gene: TRBV10-1; D gene: TRBD2; CDR3 protein: CASSVRRGAYNEQFF; CDR3 DNA: TGCGCCAGCAGTGTGAGGCGGGGGGCGTACAATGAGCAGTTCTTC
clone size: .; CDR3 length: 14; J gene: TRBJ1-5; V gene: TRBV28; D gene: .; CDR3 protein: CASVGGVGSQPQHF; CDR3 DNA: TGTGCCAGCGTTGGAGGGGTCGGAAGTCAGCCCCAGCATTTT
clone size: .; CDR3 length: 17; J gene: TRBJ1-4; V gene: TRBV3-1/TRBV3-2; D gene: .; CDR3 protein: CASSQDVVYRNNEKLFF; CDR3 DNA: TGTGCCAGCAGCCAAGATGTTGTGTACAGGAATAATGAAAAACTGTTTTTT
clone size: .; CDR3 length: 15; J gene: TRBJ2-1; V gene: TRBV28; D gene: TRBD1; CDR3 protein: CASSDDRGSYNEQFF; CDR3 DNA: TGTGCCAGCAGTGACGACAGGGGCTCCTACAATGAGCAGTTCTTC
clone size: few; CDR3 length: 13; J gene: TRBJ2-2; V gene: TRBV5-8; D gene: .; CDR3 protein: CASSRGVSGELFF; CDR3 DNA: TGTGCCAGCAGCCGCGGGGTTTCCGGGGAGCTGTTTTTT
clone size: .; CDR3 length: 16; J gene: TRBJ2-1; V gene: TRBV5-4; D gene: TRBD2; CDR3 protein: CASSYNPGLAGGEQFF; CDR3 DNA: TGTGCCAGCAGCTACAACCCGGGACTAGCGGGAGGTGAGCAGTTCTTC
clone size: .; CDR3 length: 18; J gene: TRBJ2-1; V gene: TRBV30; D gene: TRBD2; CDR3 protein: CAWSVPFSGTSGSTEQFF; CDR3 DNA: TGTGCCTGGAGTGTACCTTTTTCGGGGACTAGCGGGAGCACTGAGCAGTTCTTC
clone size: .; CDR3 length: 14; J gene: TRBJ1-5; V gene: TRBV30; D gene: .; CDR3 protein: CAWMSTGGNQPQHF; CDR3 DNA: TGTGCCTGGATGTCTACAGGTGGAAATCAGCCCCAGCATTTT
clone size: .; CDR3 length: 14; J gene: TRBJ2-5; V gene: TRBV11-3; D gene: .; CDR3 protein: CASSANRVQETQYF; CDR3 DNA: TGTGCCAGCAGCGCGAACAGGGTTCAAGAGACCCAGTACTTC
clone size: .; CDR3 length: 17; J gene: TRBJ2-3; V gene: TRBV18; D gene: .; CDR3 protein: CASSPVAQAGSTDTQYF; CDR3 DNA: TGTGCCAGCTCACCAGTTGCCCAGGCGGGGAGCACAGATACGCAGTATTTT
clone size: .; CDR3 length: 15; J gene: TRBJ1-2; V gene: TRBV6-5; D gene: TRBD1; CDR3 protein: CASGLGTGGSGGYTF; CDR3 DNA: TGTGCCAGCGGTCTAGGGACAGGGGGAAGTGGGGGCTACACCTTC
clone size: .; CDR3 length: 12; J gene: TRBJ2-2; V gene: TRBV12-3/TRBV12-4; D gene: .; CDR3 protein: CASRQVTGELFF; CDR3 DNA: TGTGCCAGCAGGCAGGTGACCGGGGAGCTGTTTTTT
clone size: .; CDR3 length: 11; J gene: TRBJ1-2; V gene: TRBV20-1; D gene: .; CDR3 protein: CSVRKDFGYTF; CDR3 DNA: TGCAGTGTTAGGAAGGACTTTGGCTACACCTTC